A single sample is the source of the 19 T cell receptor beta chains below, sequenced in a study of technical replicates of blood from a handful of donors. TCRdb keeps only in-frame clones here, not all; method: immunoSEQ multiplex PCR. Among under 80,000 clones, over 85% were seen once, and the ten largest hold more than 4.5%. The sample was PBMCs. All receptors derive from a human donor in good health. Some clones in this sample may be carry-over from other donors' samples.

The sample holds a few counts of this clone. The V call is TRBV7-9, the J call TRBJ2-1; TRBD2 matches 7 bases. Losses at the gene ends were 4 bases for V and 2 bases for J; bases not matched to a gene: 5. The CDR3 is made up of 15 amino acids. Germline-derived CDR1 and CDR2 are SEHNR and FQNEAQ (reference sequence). The CDR3 bases are TGTGCCAGCAGCTCAGCACTAGCGACCTACAATGAGCAGTTCTTC. Protein sequence: CASSSALATYNEQFF.

The V call is TRBV18, the J call TRBJ2-7, with 11 bases matching TRBD2. V lost 8 bases to trimming and J lost 2 bases; unmatched junction nucleotides: 5. The germline CDR1 and CDR2 sequences are KGHSH and LQKENI. This CDR3 is 14 amino acids long. CDR3 nucleotide sequence: TGTGCCAGCGCGATAGCGGGGGGGACCTACGAGCAGTACTTC. Protein sequence: CASAIAGGTYEQYF.

The V and J genes are TRBV7-9 and TRBJ2-7; possible D gene TRBD1, 6 bases. CDR3 size: 13 residues. Trimming left V 2 bases short and J 5 bases short, with 10 bases between. Germline CDR1 is SEHNR and CDR2 is FQNEAQ (reference sequence). Here the CDR3 reads CASSLQGLHEQYF. Written as DNA, the CDR3 is TGTGCCAGCAGCTTACAGGGGTTGCACGAGCAGTACTTC.

V gene TRBV14 combines with J gene TRBJ2-2; D perhaps matches TRBD2 (6 bases). Looked up from germline, CDR1 is SGHDN and CDR2 is FVKESK. Trimming shortened V by 4 bases and J by 1 base, and 25 bases separated the two germline ends. CDR3 length equals 20 residues. Here the CDR3 DNA reads TGTGCCAGCAGCCCCCTTTTGGGGGTCCTAGCAGCGGGGAACACCGGGGAGCTGTTTTTT. Protein product: CASSPLLGVLAAGNTGELFF.

This chain joins TRBV9 and TRBJ2-1; 9 bases line up with TRBD2. Germline lookup yields CDR1 SGDLS and CDR2 YYNGEE. This CDR3 spans 15 amino acids. V was pared by 2 bases and J by 6 bases, with 6 bases of the junction left unmatched. CDR3 sequence: CASSVRGSGGNEQFF. The CDR3 DNA reads as TGTGCCAGCAGCGTGCGGGGTAGCGGGGGCAATGAGCAGTTCTTC. The full variable domain, with the rest looked up from reference TRBV9 and TRBJ2-1, is DSGVTQTPKHLITATGQRVTLRCSPRSGDLSVYWYQQSLDQGLQFLIQYYNGEERAKGNILERFSAQQFPDLHSELNLSSLELGDSALYFCASSVRGSGGNEQFFGPGTRLTVL.

V gene TRBV7-9 combines with J gene TRBJ2-7; D is perhaps TRBD2 (5 bases). The germline CDR1 and CDR2 sequences are SEHNR and FQNEAQ (reference sequence). V was pared by 5 bases and J by 2 bases, with 10 bases between. The CDR3 loop spans 13 amino acids. The CDR3 nucleotides read TGTGCCAGCAGCCCTACGGGAACCTACGAGCAGTACTTC. This sequence encodes CASSPTGTYEQYF.

The chain joins TRBV6-1 to TRBJ2-7, with 8 bases fitting TRBD2. CDR1 is MNHNS and CDR2 is SASEGT in the germline V gene. The CDR3 extends over 14 amino acids. Unmatched junction bases numbered 4, after V lost 0 bases and J lost 6 bases. CDR3 region: CASSEAGRAVEQYF. The DNA for the CDR3 is TGTGCCAGCAGTGAAGCCGGGAGGGCCGTCGAGCAGTACTTC.

This chain joins TRBV4-2 and TRBJ2-7; 8 nucleotides align to TRBD1. The V gene's germline CDR1 is LGHNA and CDR2 YNFKEQ. There are 15 residues in the CDR3. With V trimmed by 4 bases and J by 1 base, 6 bases remained unmatched. The CDR3 nucleotides read TGTGCCAGCAGCCGATACCGGGACAGGTCCTACGAGCAGTACTTC. Protein product: CASSRYRDRSYEQYF.

The chain is built from TRBV9 and TRBJ2-5; 9 nucleotides line up with TRBD2. Germline V CDR1 and CDR2: SGDLS, YYNGEE. The trim removed 3 bases at V and 5 bases at J, leaving 11 bases unmatched. The CDR3 loop spans 16 amino acids. CDR3 in amino acids: CASSERGRGGRETQYF. The CDR3 nucleotides read TGTGCCAGCAGCGAAAGGGGGCGGGGGGGCCGGGAGACCCAGTACTTC.

This chain uses TRBV6-4 with TRBJ1-1; D gene uncertain. CDR1 and CDR2 (germline): MRHNA, SNTAGT. The V gene lost 5 bases and the J gene lost 1 base, with 8 bases spanning the gap. The CDR3 is made up of 13 amino acids. CDR3 sequence: CASSLTGNTEAFF. In DNA form, the CDR3 reads TGTGCCAGCAGTCTGACGGGGAACACTGAAGCTTTCTTT.

This sequence joins TRBV13 and TRBJ2-2, with D perhaps TRBD2 (6 bases). Trimming left V 5 bases short and J 4 bases short, with 23 bases between. The germline V gene has CDR1 PRHDT and CDR2 FYEKMQ (reference sequence). The CDR3 contains 18 residues. CDR3 residues: CASSPGVSAPPITGELFF. CDR3 bases: TGTGCCAGCAGCCCGGGAGTAAGCGCGCCCCCGATCACCGGGGAGCTGTTTTTT.

This clone has only one observation. The chain's CDR3 is CASSRDRPHHRPQHF. For the CDR3, the DNA is TGTGCCAGCAGTAGGGACAGACCCCACCATCGGCCCCAGCATTTT. The gene calls are TRBV2 and TRBJ1-5; 7 positions agree with TRBD1. The CDR3 is 15 residues long. Germline loops: CDR1 SNHLY, CDR2 FYNNEI. After removal of 5 bases from V and 9 bases from J, the junction contained 13 bases not matched to a gene.

This clone was seen a single time. The chain combines TRBV11-2 with TRBJ2-3, with 7 bases matching TRBD2. The CDR3 has 14 amino acids. The junction had 6 bases not matched to a gene; V was cut back by 5 bases and J by 4 bases. CDR1 and CDR2 from the germline V gene are SGHAT and FQNNGV. CDR3 nucleotide sequence: TGTGCCAGCAGCGAGCGGGGAGGCCCAGATACGCAGTATTTT. Protein: CASSERGGPDTQYF.

The genes are TRBV7-2 and TRBJ2-7; D possibly corresponds to TRBD2 (5 bases). Trimming removed 1 base from V and 3 bases from J, with 16 bases in between. CDR1 and CDR2 from the germline V gene are SGHTA and FQGNSA. The CDR3 runs to 16 residues. CDR3: CASSLVSGLPGYEQYF. CDR3 nucleotides: TGTGCCAGCAGCTTAGTATCAGGACTCCCCGGCTACGAGCAGTACTTC. The full variable domain, rest sourced from reference TRBV7-2 and TRBJ2-7, is GAGVSQSPSNKVTEKGKDVELRCDPISGHTALYWYRQSLGQGLEFLIYFQGNSAPDKSGLPSDRFSAERTGGSVSTLTIQRTQQEDSAVYLCASSLVSGLPGYEQYFGPGTRLTVT.

This chain uses TRBV7-6 with TRBJ2-5; tentative D call: TRBD2 (7 bases). Between the trimmed V and J ends, which lost 5 bases and 4 bases, there was a span of 14 bases. This CDR3 contains 14 residues. The germline CDR1 and CDR2 sequences are SGHVS and FNYEAQ. The CDR3 DNA follows: TGTGCCAGCAGCCCGGGGGGCGGGGGAGAGACCCAGTACTTC. Amino acids: CASSPGGGGETQYF.

This chain joins TRBV7-2 and TRBJ2-5, with TRBD2 identical over 7 bases. Germline V CDR1 and CDR2: SGHTA, FQGNSA. The CDR3 is made up of 17 amino acids. Germline trimming cut 6 bases from V and 0 bases from J; bases unmatched to any gene: 13. CDR3 sequence: CASRDPYWTRDQETQYF. CDR3 coding DNA: TGTGCCAGCAGGGACCCCTATTGGACTAGGGACCAAGAGACCCAGTACTTC.

The chain couples TRBV19 to TRBJ1-4; TRBD1 agrees at 8 bases. With V trimmed by 5 bases and J by 4 bases, 12 bases remained unmatched. CDR1 is LNHDA and CDR2 is SQIVND in the germline V gene (reference sequence). The CDR3 sequence is 17 residues long. CDR3 sequence (DNA): TGTGCCAGTAGTGGACAGGGTTCGTTTCGGTTTAATGAAAAACTGTTTTTT. Translation: CASSGQGSFRFNEKLFF.

The chain links TRBV2 to TRBJ2-7; 7 bases line up with TRBD1. This CDR3 has 14 amino acids. Germline loops: CDR1 SNHLY, CDR2 FYNNEI. Trimming at V came to 3 bases and at J to 6 bases, leaving 8 bases not matched to a gene. The CDR3 spells CASSDGTAVPEQYF. The CDR3 nucleotides read TGTGCCAGCAGTGACGGGACAGCAGTTCCCGAGCAGTACTTC.

V is TRBV7-9 and J is TRBJ2-7, with TRBD1 as a possible D gene (5 bases). Per germline, CDR1 SEHNR and CDR2 FQNEAQ (reference sequence). V shed 5 bases and J shed 4 bases, with 12 bases lying between them. The CDR3 is 13 residues long. The CDR3 here is CASSPSGQYEQYF. The CDR3 DNA reads TGTGCCAGCAGCCCTTCCGGACAATACGAGCAGTACTTC. The variable domain in full, completed from reference TRBV7-9 and TRBJ2-7, reads DTGVSQNPRHKITKRGQNVTFRCDPISEHNRLYWYRQTLGQGPEFLTYFQNEAQLEKSRLLSDRFSAERPKGSFSTLEIQRTEQGDSAMYLCASSPSGQYEQYFGPGTRLTVT.